Listed below are T cell receptor beta chains from one sample, sequenced in a study of shared T cell receptors in the human thymus. Sequencing was performed with immunoSEQ multiplex PCR; in TCRdb, only in-frame clones are kept and a portion is missing. The sample contains around 730,000 clones, 80% to 90% of which appear only once. These data also featured in a second study, about human thymus T cells.

What was sequenced was thymocytes. The source of these receptors is a girl under two years old with a congenital heart defect. Each CDR3 is given with its conserved first and last residue. The order of the fields is V gene, J gene, D gene, CDR3 length, clone size, CDR3 protein, CDR3 DNA. D genes are given only for firm matches. Clone size is not always given. Where it is, it says once, few, many or a class for expanded clones.

v_call: TRBV5-1; j_call: TRBJ2-5; d_call: NA; cdr3_length: 18; clone_size: NA; cdr3_aa: CASSLHTQGHSGIETQYF; cdr3_nt: TGCGCCAGCAGCTTGCATACACAGGGACATTCGGGAATAGAGACCCAGTACTTC
v_call: TRBV6-5; j_call: TRBJ1-2; d_call: NA; cdr3_length: 11; clone_size: NA; cdr3_aa: CASSNRDGYTF; cdr3_nt: TGTGCCAGCAGCAACAGGGATGGCTACACCTTC
v_call: TRBV27; j_call: TRBJ2-1; d_call: NA; cdr3_length: 16; clone_size: NA; cdr3_aa: CASSFQARLPGHEQFF; cdr3_nt: TGTGCCAGCAGTTTCCAGGCCAGGCTACCAGGCCATGAGCAGTTCTTC
v_call: TRBV11-2; j_call: TRBJ1-2; d_call: NA; cdr3_length: 17; clone_size: NA; cdr3_aa: CASSLVTTIPANYGYTF; cdr3_nt: TGTGCCAGCAGCTTAGTCACAACGATACCAGCTAACTATGGCTACACCTTC
v_call: TRBV23-1; j_call: TRBJ2-1; d_call: TRBD2; cdr3_length: 17; clone_size: NA; cdr3_aa: CASSQPIWQERGNEQFF; cdr3_nt: TGCGCCAGCAGTCAACCTATCTGGCAGGAGCGGGGCAATGAGCAGTTCTTC
v_call: TRBV5-5; j_call: TRBJ1-2; d_call: TRBD1; cdr3_length: 18; clone_size: NA; cdr3_aa: CASSLVGRDREDNYGYTF; cdr3_nt: TGTGCCAGCAGCTTGGTGGGCCGGGACAGGGAGGACAACTATGGCTACACCTTC
v_call: TRBV6-4; j_call: TRBJ1-2; d_call: TRBD1; cdr3_length: 16; clone_size: NA; cdr3_aa: CASSDPSDRVRYGYTF; cdr3_nt: TGTGCCAGCAGTGACCCGTCGGACAGGGTTCGGTATGGCTACACCTTC
v_call: TRBV4-3; j_call: TRBJ2-7; d_call: NA; cdr3_length: 16; clone_size: once; cdr3_aa: CASSQDLGRGDYEQYF; cdr3_nt: TGCGCCAGCAGCCAAGATTTGGGCAGGGGGGATTACGAGCAGTACTTC
v_call: TRBV7-8; j_call: TRBJ2-7; d_call: NA; cdr3_length: 13; clone_size: NA; cdr3_aa: CASSSGGSGEQYF; cdr3_nt: TGTGCCAGCAGTTCGGGTGGGTCGGGCGAGCAGTACTTC
v_call: TRBV5-6; j_call: TRBJ1-5; d_call: NA; cdr3_length: 17; clone_size: NA; cdr3_aa: CASSFGKARGGNQPQHF; cdr3_nt: TGTGCCAGCAGCTTCGGGAAGGCCCGGGGTGGCAATCAGCCCCAGCATTTT
v_call: TRBV19; j_call: TRBJ1-2; d_call: NA; cdr3_length: 15; clone_size: NA; cdr3_aa: CASSTNRAHNYGYTF; cdr3_nt: TGTGCCAGTAGTACCAACAGGGCCCATAACTATGGCTACACCTTC
v_call: TRBV19; j_call: TRBJ2-7; d_call: NA; cdr3_length: 15; clone_size: NA; cdr3_aa: CASSSRGEVSYEQYF; cdr3_nt: TGTGCCAGTAGTAGCAGGGGTGAAGTTTCCTACGAGCAGTACTTC
v_call: TRBV18; j_call: TRBJ2-7; d_call: NA; cdr3_length: 15; clone_size: NA; cdr3_aa: CASSPPGREGCEQYF; cdr3_nt: TGTGCCAGCTCACCACCGGGCAGGGAAGGTTGCGAGCAGTACTTC
v_call: TRBV29-1; j_call: TRBJ2-3; d_call: NA; cdr3_length: 19; clone_size: NA; cdr3_aa: CSVSSPPDGGKFMADTQYF; cdr3_nt: TGCAGCGTGTCGTCCCCACCCGACGGGGGAAAATTTATGGCAGATACGCAGTATTTT
v_call: TRBV5-6; j_call: TRBJ2-7; d_call: NA; cdr3_length: 16; clone_size: NA; cdr3_aa: CASSLGWASRGYEQYF; cdr3_nt: TGTGCCAGCAGCTTGGGTTGGGCCAGTCGGGGGTACGAGCAGTACTTC
v_call: TRBV19; j_call: TRBJ2-1; d_call: NA; cdr3_length: 14; clone_size: NA; cdr3_aa: CASSLAGPDNEQFF; cdr3_nt: TGTGCCAGTAGTCTGGCGGGGCCCGACAATGAGCAGTTCTTC
v_call: TRBV7-6; j_call: TRBJ1-2; d_call: NA; cdr3_length: 14; clone_size: NA; cdr3_aa: CASSFGRLDYGYTF; cdr3_nt: TGTGCCAGCAGCTTTGGCCGTTTGGACTATGGCTACACCTTC
v_call: TRBV10-3; j_call: TRBJ1-3; d_call: NA; cdr3_length: 15; clone_size: NA; cdr3_aa: CAALIGSDSGNTIYF; cdr3_nt: TGTGCCGCACTTATCGGCAGCGACTCTGGAAACACCATATATTTT